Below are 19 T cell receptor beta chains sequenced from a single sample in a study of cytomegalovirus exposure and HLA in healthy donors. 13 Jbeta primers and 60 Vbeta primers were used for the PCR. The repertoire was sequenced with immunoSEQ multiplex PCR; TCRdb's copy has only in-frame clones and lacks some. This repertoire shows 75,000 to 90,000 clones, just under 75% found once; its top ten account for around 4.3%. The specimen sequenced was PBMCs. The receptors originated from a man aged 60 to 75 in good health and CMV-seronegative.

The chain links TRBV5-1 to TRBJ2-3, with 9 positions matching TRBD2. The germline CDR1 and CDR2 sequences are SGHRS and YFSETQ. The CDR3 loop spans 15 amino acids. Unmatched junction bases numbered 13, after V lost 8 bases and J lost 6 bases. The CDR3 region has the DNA TGCGCCAGTAAACCCCCGGGGCGGGGGGGCGATACGCAGTATTTT. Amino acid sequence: CASKPPGRGGDTQYF.

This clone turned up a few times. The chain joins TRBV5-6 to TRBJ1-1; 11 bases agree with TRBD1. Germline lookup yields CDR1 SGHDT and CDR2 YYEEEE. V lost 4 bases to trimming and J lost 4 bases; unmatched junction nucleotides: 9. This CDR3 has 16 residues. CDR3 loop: CASSARDRGFSTEAFF. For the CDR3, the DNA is TGTGCCAGCAGCGCCCGGGACAGGGGGTTTAGCACTGAAGCTTTCTTT.

In nucleotides, the CDR3 is TGTGCCAGCAGTCCTACAGGGGGCATAACTGAAGCTTTCTTT. It specifies CASSPTGGITEAFF. The genes are TRBV6-5 and TRBJ1-1; 9 positions agree with TRBD1. Germline CDR1 is MNHEY and CDR2 is SVGAGI. V was clipped by 5 bases and J by 5 bases; unmatched bases: 6. The length of the CDR3 is 14 residues.

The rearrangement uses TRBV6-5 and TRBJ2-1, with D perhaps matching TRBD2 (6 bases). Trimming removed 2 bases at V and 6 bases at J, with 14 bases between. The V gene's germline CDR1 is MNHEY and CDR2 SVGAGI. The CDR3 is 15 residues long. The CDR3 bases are TGTGCCAGCAGTTACGGGGTAGCGGAACCCAATGAGCAGTTCTTC. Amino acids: CASSYGVAEPNEQFF.

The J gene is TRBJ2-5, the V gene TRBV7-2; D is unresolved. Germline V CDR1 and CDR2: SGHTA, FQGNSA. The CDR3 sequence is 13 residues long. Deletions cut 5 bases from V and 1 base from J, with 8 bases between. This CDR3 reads CASSVTVQETQYF. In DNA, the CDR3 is TGTGCCAGCAGCGTAACAGTCCAAGAGACCCAGTACTTC.

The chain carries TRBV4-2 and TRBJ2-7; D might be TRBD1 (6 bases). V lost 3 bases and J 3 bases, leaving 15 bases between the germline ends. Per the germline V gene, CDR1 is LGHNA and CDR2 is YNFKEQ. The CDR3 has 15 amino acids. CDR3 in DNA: TGTGCCAGCAGCCAGGACCAGGGGCGATACTACGAGCAGTACTTC. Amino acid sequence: CASSQDQGRYYEQYF.

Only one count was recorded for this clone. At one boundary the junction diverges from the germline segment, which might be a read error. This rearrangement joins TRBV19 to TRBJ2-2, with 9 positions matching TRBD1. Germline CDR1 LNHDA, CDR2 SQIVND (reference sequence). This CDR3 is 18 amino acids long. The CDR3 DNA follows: TGCGCCAGTTCGACCGGGACAGGGACTCAGGGAGGGACCGGGGAGCTGTTTTTT. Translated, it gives CASSTGTGTQGGTGELFF.

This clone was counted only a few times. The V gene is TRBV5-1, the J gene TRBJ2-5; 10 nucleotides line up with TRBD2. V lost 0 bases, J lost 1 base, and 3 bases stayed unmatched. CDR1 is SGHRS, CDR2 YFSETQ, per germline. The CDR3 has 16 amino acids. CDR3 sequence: CASSLGSGGRQETQYF. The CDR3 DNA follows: TGCGCCAGCAGCTTGGGTAGCGGGGGGCGCCAAGAGACCCAGTACTTC.

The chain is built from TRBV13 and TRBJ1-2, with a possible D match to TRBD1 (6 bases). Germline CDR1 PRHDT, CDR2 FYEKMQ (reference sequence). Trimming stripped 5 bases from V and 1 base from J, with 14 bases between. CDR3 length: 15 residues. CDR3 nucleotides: TGTGCCAGCAGCCCAGAGGCAGGGGTTAACTATGGCTACACCTTC. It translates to CASSPEAGVNYGYTF.

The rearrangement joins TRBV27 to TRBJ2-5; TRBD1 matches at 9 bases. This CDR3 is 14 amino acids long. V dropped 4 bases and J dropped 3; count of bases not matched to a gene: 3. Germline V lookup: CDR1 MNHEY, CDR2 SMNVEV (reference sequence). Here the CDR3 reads CASSSRQGEETQYF. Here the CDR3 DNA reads TGTGCCAGCAGTTCCCGACAGGGGGAAGAGACCCAGTACTTC.

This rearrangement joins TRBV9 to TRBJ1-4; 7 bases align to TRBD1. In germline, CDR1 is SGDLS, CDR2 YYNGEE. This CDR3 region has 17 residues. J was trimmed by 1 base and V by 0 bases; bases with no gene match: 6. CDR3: CASSVASGTETNEKLFF. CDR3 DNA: TGTGCCAGCAGCGTAGCTAGTGGGACAGAAACTAATGAAAAACTGTTTTTT.

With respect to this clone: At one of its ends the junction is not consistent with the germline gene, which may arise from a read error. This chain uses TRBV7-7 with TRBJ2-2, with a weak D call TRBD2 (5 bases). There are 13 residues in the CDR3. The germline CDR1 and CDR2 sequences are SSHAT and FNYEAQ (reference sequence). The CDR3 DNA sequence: TGTGCTAGCAGCCCGACGGGGACCGGGGAGCTGTTTTTT. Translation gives CASSPTGTGELFF.

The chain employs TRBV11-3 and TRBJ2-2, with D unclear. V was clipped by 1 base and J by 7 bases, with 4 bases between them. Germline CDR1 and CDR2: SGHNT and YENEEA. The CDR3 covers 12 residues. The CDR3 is CASSLARGELFF. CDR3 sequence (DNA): TGTGCCAGCAGCTTAGCCCGCGGGGAGCTGTTTTTT.

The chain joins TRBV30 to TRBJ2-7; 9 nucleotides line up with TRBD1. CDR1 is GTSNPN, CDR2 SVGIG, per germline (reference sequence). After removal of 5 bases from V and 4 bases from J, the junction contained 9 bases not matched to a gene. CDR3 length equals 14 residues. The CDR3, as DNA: TGTGCCTGGTCACCACCAGGACAGGGGTACGAGCAGTACTTC. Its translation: CAWSPPGQGYEQYF.

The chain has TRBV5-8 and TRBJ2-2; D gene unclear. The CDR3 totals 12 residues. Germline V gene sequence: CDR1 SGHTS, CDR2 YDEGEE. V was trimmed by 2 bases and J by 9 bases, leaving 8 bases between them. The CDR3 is CASSFRVRELFF. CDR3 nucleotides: TGTGCCAGCAGCTTTCGAGTCCGGGAGCTGTTTTTT. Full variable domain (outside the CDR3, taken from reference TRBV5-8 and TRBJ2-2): EAGVTQSPTHLIKTRGQQATLRCSPISGHTSVYWYQQALGLGLQFLLWYDEGEERNRGNFPPRFSGRQFPNYSSELNVNALELEDSALYLCASSFRVRELFFGEGSRLTVL.

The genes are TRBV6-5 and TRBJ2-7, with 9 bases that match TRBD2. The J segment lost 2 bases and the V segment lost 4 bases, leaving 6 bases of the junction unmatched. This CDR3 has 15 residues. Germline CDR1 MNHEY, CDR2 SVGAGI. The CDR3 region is CASSSGGLAAYEQYF. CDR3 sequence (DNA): TGTGCCAGCAGTTCGGGGGGACTAGCTGCCTACGAGCAGTACTTC.

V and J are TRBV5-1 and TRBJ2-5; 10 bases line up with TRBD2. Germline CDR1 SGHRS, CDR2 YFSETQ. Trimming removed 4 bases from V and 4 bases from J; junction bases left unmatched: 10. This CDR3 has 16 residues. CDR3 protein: CASSLGGTSGAETQYF. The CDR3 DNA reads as TGCGCCAGCAGCCTCGGGGGAACTAGCGGGGCAGAGACCCAGTACTTC.

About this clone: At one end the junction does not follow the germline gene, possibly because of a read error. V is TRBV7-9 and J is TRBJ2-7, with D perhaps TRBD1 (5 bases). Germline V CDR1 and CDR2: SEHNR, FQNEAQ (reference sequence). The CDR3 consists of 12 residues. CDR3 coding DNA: TGTTCCAGCAGCTTCGACCAGGGCGAGCAGTACTTC. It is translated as CSSSFDQGEQYF.

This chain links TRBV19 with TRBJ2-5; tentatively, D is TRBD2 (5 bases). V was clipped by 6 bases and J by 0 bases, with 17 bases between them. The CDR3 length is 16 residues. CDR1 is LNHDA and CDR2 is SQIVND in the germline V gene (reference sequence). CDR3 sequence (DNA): TGTGCCAGTAGCTCAATGCGTCGGGGTAACCAAGAGACCCAGTACTTC. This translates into CASSSMRRGNQETQYF.